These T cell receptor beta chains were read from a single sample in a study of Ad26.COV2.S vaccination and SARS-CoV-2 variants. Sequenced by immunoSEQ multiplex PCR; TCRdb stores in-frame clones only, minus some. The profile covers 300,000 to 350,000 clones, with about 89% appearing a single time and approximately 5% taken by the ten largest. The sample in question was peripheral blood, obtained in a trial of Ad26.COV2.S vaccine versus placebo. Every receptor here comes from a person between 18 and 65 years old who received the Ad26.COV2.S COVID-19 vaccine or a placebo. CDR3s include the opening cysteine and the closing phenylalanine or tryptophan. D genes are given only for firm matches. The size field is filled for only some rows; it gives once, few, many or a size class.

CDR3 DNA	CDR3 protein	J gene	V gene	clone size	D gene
TGTGCCAGCAGCCAAGCGGGAGGTATGAGGTACGAGCAGTACTTC	CASSQAGGMRYEQYF	TRBJ2-7	TRBV4-2	few	TRBD2
TGTGCCAGCAGCCCCGACAGGGGGAGAACACCCCTCCACTTT	CASSPDRGRTPLHF	TRBJ1-6	TRBV3-1/TRBV3-2	NA	TRBD1
TGTGCCAGCTCACCACGGGACAGGGTGGACACAGATACGCAGTATTTT	CASSPRDRVDTDTQYF	TRBJ2-3	TRBV18	NA	TRBD1
TGTGCCAGCAGCAAAGTCGGGGGGAGCAAGACTGAAAAACTGTTTTTT	CASSKVGGSKTEKLFF	TRBJ1-4	TRBV21-1	NA	NA
TGTGCCAGCAGTGATGGTAAAGGGAATAATGAAATTAGGCCGGGAAAACTGTTTTTT	CASSDGKGNNEIRPGKLFF	TRBJ1-4	TRBV6-4	once	NA
TGTGCCAGCAGTAAGGACAGACGGGGTGAAAAACTGTTTTTT	CASSKDRRGEKLFF	TRBJ1-4	TRBV6-5	once	NA
TGTGCCAGCAGCCCCCGGCAGGGGAGGCACAATGAGCAGTTCTTC	CASSPRQGRHNEQFF	TRBJ2-1	TRBV11-1	once	NA
TGCGCCAGCAGAAATTCATACGGACTAGCGGGAGGTGGGTCAGATACGCAGTATTTT	CASRNSYGLAGGGSDTQYF	TRBJ2-3	TRBV5-1	NA	TRBD2
TGTGCCAGCCGTCATGCGGGGGCGAGCGGGGAGCTGTTTTTT	CASRHAGASGELFF	TRBJ2-2	TRBV27	NA	NA
TGCGCCAGCAGCTTGTTTGGGACAGGGGGCTTTTATGAGCAGTTCTTC	CASSLFGTGGFYEQFF	TRBJ2-1	TRBV5-1	NA	TRBD1
TGCGCCAGCAGCTTACAGGGGAGGACTGCGAATTCACCCCTCCACTTT	CASSLQGRTANSPLHF	TRBJ1-6	TRBV5-1	NA	TRBD1
TGTGCCAGCAGTTATAAGCGGGCCGCCTACGAGCAGTACTTC	CASSYKRAAYEQYF	TRBJ2-7	TRBV27	few	NA
TGTGCCAGTAGTAACCCTCCGACAGGCCTTACTGAAGCTTTCTTT	CASSNPPTGLTEAFF	TRBJ1-1	TRBV19	NA	NA
TGCAGCGTTACGGGACGGGTGAACACCGGGGAGCTGTTTTTT	CSVTGRVNTGELFF	TRBJ2-2	TRBV29-1	few	NA
TGTGCCAGCAGCCAAGAATTGGCTAGCGGGGGGCCGAACACCGGGGAGCTGTTTTTT	CASSQELASGGPNTGELFF	TRBJ2-2	TRBV4-2	NA	TRBD2
TGTGCCAGCAGCTTAGTTGGTGGGTTGAACACTGAAGCTTTCTTT	CASSLVGGLNTEAFF	TRBJ1-1	TRBV7-9	NA	NA
TGTGCCAGCAGTTACTCGGTTGGGGGACCCCTCCACTTT	CASSYSVGGPLHF	TRBJ1-6	TRBV6-5	NA	NA
TGTGCCAGTAGAAGAAAACAACCAGACCCCCCCGCCTATGGCTACACCTTC	CASRRKQPDPPAYGYTF	TRBJ1-2	TRBV19	NA	NA
TGTGCCAGCAGCCTAGGGACAGTCGGGAAGGCTTTCTTT	CASSLGTVGKAFF	TRBJ1-1	TRBV9	NA	TRBD1
TGTGCCAGCAGTTCAGGGTCTCACTATGGCTACACCTTC	CASSSGSHYGYTF	TRBJ1-2	TRBV27	once	NA
TGTGCCATCAGTCTGGGCGGTAGCACAGATACGCAGTATTTT	CAISLGGSTDTQYF	TRBJ2-3	TRBV10-3	NA	NA
TGTGCCAGCAGTGTAGGGGGAAACACCGGGGAGCTGTTTTTT	CASSVGGNTGELFF	TRBJ2-2	TRBV6-4	NA	NA
TGTGCCAGCAGCCCGGGGGGCCTCACAGATACGCAGTATTTT	CASSPGGLTDTQYF	TRBJ2-3	TRBV9	NA	NA
TGTGCCAGCAGCTTAGCGACGCGGAGGAATGAGCAGTTCTTC	CASSLATRRNEQFF	TRBJ2-1	TRBV7-9	few	NA
TGTGCCAGCAGCTTGACAGGGGTCAGCAATCAGCCCCAGCATTTT	CASSLTGVSNQPQHF	TRBJ1-5	TRBV7-2	NA	TRBD1
TGCAGCGTTGGGACTAGCGGGCAGAGCACAGATACGCAGTATTTT	CSVGTSGQSTDTQYF	TRBJ2-3	TRBV29-1	NA	TRBD2
TGTGCCAGCAGCAGAACAGGGGCGGCTAATGAAAAACTGTTTTTT	CASSRTGAANEKLFF	TRBJ1-4	TRBV7-9	NA	TRBD1
TGTGCCAGCAGCTTTGGTGGAGGACAGGGGATGGCTGACGAGCAGTACTTC	CASSFGGGQGMADEQYF	TRBJ2-7	TRBV7-9	few	TRBD1
TGTGCCAGCAGTCCCGGGACAGGAGGAGTAATTTCACCCCTCCACTTT	CASSPGTGGVISPLHF	TRBJ1-6	TRBV27	once	TRBD1
TGTGCCAGCAGGAGAAGGAGCACAGATACGCAGTATTTT	CASRRRSTDTQYF	TRBJ2-3	TRBV2	NA	NA
TGTGCCAGCAGGGGACAGGGCGCATACAATGAGCAGTTCTTC	CASRGQGAYNEQFF	TRBJ2-1	TRBV2	NA	TRBD1
TGTGCCAGTAGTATACGGGACAGGGCTCAGCCCCAGCATTTT	CASSIRDRAQPQHF	TRBJ1-5	TRBV19	NA	TRBD1
TGCGCCAGCAGCTCGGGACAGGCGAATAATGAAAAACTGTTTTTT	CASSSGQANNEKLFF	TRBJ1-4	TRBV5-1	NA	TRBD1
TGTGCCGTGACAGGGAAGAGGGACACTGAAGCTTTCTTT	CAVTGKRDTEAFF	TRBJ1-1	TRBV10-3	few	TRBD1
TGTGCCAGCAGCGGGCCGGGACACGGAGATCAGCCCCAGCATTTT	CASSGPGHGDQPQHF	TRBJ1-5	TRBV11-2	NA	NA
TGTGCTAGCAGCTTAACGCAGGGAACCACCGGGGAGCTGTTTTTT	CASSLTQGTTGELFF	TRBJ2-2	TRBV7-7	NA	NA
TGTGCCAGCAGCCGGGACAGGGGGAAAGAGACCCAGTACTTC	CASSRDRGKETQYF	TRBJ2-5	TRBV27	NA	TRBD1
TGTGCCAGCAGTGCCATGGGGCTGGGGGCATGGCAGTACTTC	CASSAMGLGAWQYF	TRBJ2-7	TRBV2	NA	NA
TGTGCCAGCAGTTTAAAGGGACAATGGCCTAATGAGCAGTTCTTC	CASSLKGQWPNEQFF	TRBJ2-1	TRBV28	NA	NA
TGCGCCAGCAGCTTGGCCAGTTCCTACGAGCAGTACTTC	CASSLASSYEQYF	TRBJ2-7	TRBV5-1	NA	NA
TGTGCCAGCAGTTCGAGTGATGAGACCCAGTACTTC	CASSSSDETQYF	TRBJ2-5	TRBV28	NA	NA
TGCGCCAGCAGCCGCAACCGGGACAGGGCGTACAATGAGCAGTTCTTC	CASSRNRDRAYNEQFF	TRBJ2-1	TRBV4-3	NA	TRBD1
TGTGCCTGGAGTTTTATGGGACAGGGTTCCTACGAGCAGTACTTC	CAWSFMGQGSYEQYF	TRBJ2-7	TRBV30	NA	TRBD1
TGTGCCACCAGCAGAGGGACAGGGCAAGAGACCCAGTACTTC	CATSRGTGQETQYF	TRBJ2-5	TRBV15	NA	TRBD1
TGTGCCAGCAGCTCGGACAGGGATGGAAACACCATATATTTT	CASSSDRDGNTIYF	TRBJ1-3	TRBV5-6	NA	TRBD1
TGCGCCAGCAGCCCACAGGGGAGGAATTCACCCCTCCACTTT	CASSPQGRNSPLHF	TRBJ1-6	TRBV5-1	few	TRBD1
TGTGCCAGCTCACCCGGTGATGCGGGGCTTAAGAACTATGGCTACACCTTC	CASSPGDAGLKNYGYTF	TRBJ1-2	TRBV18	NA	NA
TGTGCCTGGAGTCCAAACGATCGGACTAGCGGGGTCCAAGAGACCCAGTACTTC	CAWSPNDRTSGVQETQYF	TRBJ2-5	TRBV30	NA	TRBD2
TGTGCCAGCAGCTCACCGGGGGGGGACGGCCCTTCCTACGAGCAGTACTTC	CASSSPGGDGPSYEQYF	TRBJ2-7	TRBV7-9	NA	TRBD2
TGTGCCAGCAGCTTAGCGGGAGGGGGCGCGACCGGGGAGCTGTTTTTT	CASSLAGGGATGELFF	TRBJ2-2	TRBV7-8	NA	NA
TGTGCCAGCAGTGACCCGACAGCCGAAGCTTTCTTT	CASSDPTAEAFF	TRBJ1-1	TRBV2	NA	NA
TGTGCCAGCTCACCACTGGCAGGCAGGAATGAAAAACTGTTTTTT	CASSPLAGRNEKLFF	TRBJ1-4	TRBV18	NA	NA